This T cell receptor (beta chain) was captured in a study of shared clonotypes between healthy human individuals. Naive CD8 cells lacked CD45RO, underwent positive selection for CCR7 and left out terminally differentiated effector memory CD45RA+ cells. Clones were sequenced by immunoSEQ multiplex PCR, and TCRdb holds only the in-frame ones, with some missing. The sample includes under 2,000,000 clones, roughly 95% of them seen just once. With V trimmed by 4 bases and J by 2 bases, 8 bases remained unmatched. CDR1 and CDR2 from the germline V gene are MNHEY and SVGAGI. The CDR3 has 16 amino acids. Sequenced material: naive CD8+ T cells sorted from blood. This TCR came from a man younger than 30 in good health. This chain joins TRBV6-5 and TRBJ2-1, with 7 bases matching TRBD2. CDR3 in amino acids: CASSSNRGVPYNEQFF. The DNA of the CDR3 is TGTGCCAGCAGTTCGAACCGGGGGGTGCCCTACAATGAGCAGTTCTTC.